Listed here is a single T cell receptor (beta chain). Trimming left V 7 bases short and J 3 bases short, with 10 bases between. The CDR3 is 13 residues long. The germline gives CDR1 MDHEN, CDR2 SYDVKM. Peripheral blood genomic DNA, not sorted cells or RNA, was the template. TRB rearrangements spanning V, D and J were amplified using mixed TRB-A/B primers. One entry per CDR3 protein results from TCRdb running MiXCR on the multiplex PCR reads. Counted here are over a thousand distinct CDR3 sequences, 25% to 30% occurring once; the ten biggest clones make up over 20%. This sample was included in a study of T cell repertoires in aging, cancer and after chemotherapy.

The sequence was collected from a human donor with a solid tumor. Sample: blood. The rearrangement links TRBV28 to TRBJ2-1; D possibly uses TRBD1 or TRBD2 (5 bases each). The CDR3 spells CASTGDGYNEQFF. CDR3 bases: TGTGCCAGCACCGGGGACGGCTACAATGAGCAGTTCTTC.